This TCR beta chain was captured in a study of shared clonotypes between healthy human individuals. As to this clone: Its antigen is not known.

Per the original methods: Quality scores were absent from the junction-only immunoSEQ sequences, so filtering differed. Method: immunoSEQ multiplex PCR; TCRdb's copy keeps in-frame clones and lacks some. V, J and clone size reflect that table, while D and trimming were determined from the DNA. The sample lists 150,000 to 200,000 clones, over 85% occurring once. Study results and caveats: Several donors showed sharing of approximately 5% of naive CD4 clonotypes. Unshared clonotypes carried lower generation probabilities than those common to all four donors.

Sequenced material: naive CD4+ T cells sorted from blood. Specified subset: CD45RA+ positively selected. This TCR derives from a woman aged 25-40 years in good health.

The CDR3 coding sequence is TGTGCCAGTAGTTTAAATCGAAAGACCTATGGCTACACCTTC. The encoded protein is CASSLNRKTYGYTF. This sequence joins TRBV19 and TRBJ1-2; D remains ambiguous. The CDR3 runs to 14 residues. Looked up from germline, CDR1 is LNHDA and CDR2 is SQIVND (reference sequence). Trimming took off 5 bases at V and 4 bases at J, with 14 bases between the two ends.